This TCR beta chain was sequenced for a study of T cell responses to AZD1222 COVID-19 vaccine. Profiled with immunoSEQ multiplex PCR; TCRdb holds only in-frame clones, not every one. The top ten hold approximately 5% of the sample, which has some 110,000 clones, 85% to 90% seen once. V was pared by 6 bases and J by 4 bases, with 12 bases between. This CDR3 comprises 13 residues. The TCR sequence derives from an adult in good health. The chain is built from TRBV12-3 or TRBV12-4 and TRBJ1-2; a possible D gene is TRBD1 (5 bases). Sequences were derived from peripheral blood, sampled on day 0 of AZD1222 vaccination. Here the CDR3 reads CASSRTRGYGYTF. The CDR3 region has the DNA TGTGCCAGCAGCCGGACAAGAGGCTATGGCTACACCTTC.